These 26 T cell receptor beta chains were all obtained from the same sample, sequenced in a study of T cell changes during pregnancy in multiple sclerosis. Some clones are missing from TCRdb's copy, which holds only in-frame ones; the method was immunoSEQ multiplex PCR. Here the sample spans tens of thousands of clones, approximately 90% being singletons. Source: CD4+ T cells from peripheral blood mononuclear cells, taken in the first trimester of pregnancy. Receptor source: a female donor in good health, enrolled as a control in a pregnancy study.

The chain carries TRBV7-2 and TRBJ2-3, with TRBD2 as a possible D gene (5 bases). The CDR3 runs 16 residues. Trimming removed 11 bases at V and 0 bases at J, with 21 bases between. The germline gives CDR1 SGHTA, CDR2 FQGNSA. The CDR3 coding sequence is TGTGCCTCCACTACGGTGAACCGGGGTAGCACAGATACGCAGTATTTT. Its protein is CASTTVNRGSTDTQYF.

The chain recombines TRBV6-1 with TRBJ2-7; 8 bases line up with TRBD2. The CDR3 is made up of 15 amino acids. Looked up from germline, CDR1 is MNHNS and CDR2 is SASEGT. V shed 2 bases, J shed 4 bases, and the junction held 7 bases outside the gene matches. The CDR3 sequence is CASSESASGRYEQYF. CDR3 sequence (DNA): TGTGCCAGCAGTGAAAGTGCCAGCGGGAGATACGAGCAGTACTTC.

This clone was counted a single time. This chain connects TRBV9 to TRBJ1-2; no definite D call. CDR3 length: 15 amino acids. Trimming removed 0 bases from V and 2 bases from J, with 11 bases in between. Germline CDR1 SGDLS, CDR2 YYNGEE. The CDR3: CASSVAPRTNYGYTF. CDR3 in DNA: TGTGCCAGCAGCGTAGCTCCGCGCACCAACTATGGCTACACCTTC. Variable domain in full (rest from reference TRBV9 and TRBJ1-2): DSGVTQTPKHLITATGQRVTLRCSPRSGDLSVYWYQQSLDQGLQFLIQYYNGEERAKGNILERFSAQQFPDLHSELNLSSLELGDSALYFCASSVAPRTNYGYTFGSGTRLTVV.

The genes are TRBV6-6 and TRBJ1-5; D may be TRBD1 (6 bases). CDR1 and CDR2 from the germline V gene are MNHNY and SVGAGI (reference sequence). The CDR3 length is 13 residues. Trimming took 2 bases from V and 5 from J, leaving 7 bases between them. CDR3 DNA sequence: TGTGCCAGCAGTTACGCAGGGGATCAGCCCCAGCATTTT. Amino acid sequence: CASSYAGDQPQHF.

This clone occurred a few times. The chain employs TRBV28 and TRBJ1-1; D is uncertain. V lost 4 bases to trimming and J lost 3 bases, with 9 bases between them. Germline V gene data show CDR1 as MDHEN and CDR2 as SYDVKM. The CDR3 has 13 amino acids. Here the CDR3 reads CASSSEVDTEAFF. In DNA form, the CDR3 reads TGTGCCAGCAGTTCCGAGGTGGACACTGAAGCTTTCTTT.

The chain uses TRBV7-6 and TRBJ2-7; maybe TRBD2 (6 bases). This CDR3 has 13 amino acids. Trimming pared 5 bases from V and 3 bases from J, leaving 11 bases between. Germline V CDR1 and CDR2: SGHVS, FNYEAQ. The CDR3 DNA sequence: TGTGCCAGCAGCAAGGGGAGGTTCTACGAGCAGTACTTC. This translates into CASSKGRFYEQYF.

This clone was observed once. The V and J genes are TRBV6-1 and TRBJ2-7; 8 bases match TRBD2. From germline, CDR1 is MNHNS and CDR2 SASEGT. This CDR3 is 13 amino acids long. J lost 1 base, V lost 7 bases, and 3 bases had no gene match. The CDR3 spells CASTSGQSYEQYF. The CDR3 nucleotides are TGTGCCAGCACTAGCGGGCAATCCTACGAGCAGTACTTC.

The CDR3 protein is CASSLESNQPQHF. CDR3 sequence (DNA): TGTGCCAGCAGCTTGGAGAGCAATCAGCCCCAGCATTTT. The genes are TRBV7-2 and TRBJ1-5; D ambiguous. The germline V gene encodes CDR1 SGHTA and CDR2 FQGNSA. V was pared by 3 bases and J by 1 base, with 4 bases between. The CDR3 spans 13 residues.

In this sample, this clone turned up once. The rearrangement uses TRBV7-9 and TRBJ2-4; weak D call: TRBD1 (6 bases). The CDR3 consists of 14 residues. The V and J ends lost 5 bases and 15 bases respectively, with 23 bases between them. Germline CDR1 is SEHNR and CDR2 is FQNEAQ (reference sequence). Written as DNA, the CDR3 is TGTGCCAGCAGCGTTGGGGGTGGAAAACAGGGTTGGTACTTC. Amino acid sequence: CASSVGGGKQGWYF. Drawing the rest from reference TRBV7-9 and TRBJ2-4, the complete variable domain is DTGVSQNPRHKITKRGQNVTFRCDPISEHNRLYWYRQTLGQGPEFLTYFQNEAQLEKSRLLSDRFSAERPKGSFSTLEIQRTEQGDSAMYLCASSVGGGKQGWYFGAGTRLSVL.

The CDR3: CASSFGLAGPSSRDTQYF. CDR3 nucleotide sequence: TGTGCCAGCAGCTTCGGACTAGCGGGACCTTCCTCCAGAGATACGCAGTATTTT. V gene TRBV7-2 combines with J gene TRBJ2-3, with TRBD2 matching over 12 bases. V was pared by 3 bases and J by 5 bases, with 12 bases of the junction left unmatched. Germline CDR1 reads SGHTA; CDR2 reads FQGNSA. The CDR3 is 18 residues long.

The chain joins TRBV9 to TRBJ2-1; 7 bases match TRBD2. The V and J ends lost 3 bases and 0 bases, in that order; junction bases with no gene match: 6. In germline, CDR1 is SGDLS, CDR2 YYNGEE. The CDR3 has 16 amino acids. In DNA form, the CDR3 reads TGTGCCAGCAGCGGGACCGGCGGGAGCTCCTACAATGAGCAGTTCTTC. Amino acids: CASSGTGGSSYNEQFF. The full variable domain, its missing parts supplied by reference TRBV9 and TRBJ2-1, is DSGVTQTPKHLITATGQRVTLRCSPRSGDLSVYWYQQSLDQGLQFLIQYYNGEERAKGNILERFSAQQFPDLHSELNLSSLELGDSALYFCASSGTGGSSYNEQFFGPGTRLTVL.

The V gene is TRBV7-9, the J gene TRBJ2-3, with 14 bases that match TRBD2. The V and J ends lost 3 bases and 5 bases, in that order; junction bases with no gene match: 10. The CDR3 spans 18 residues. Germline V gene sequence: CDR1 SEHNR, CDR2 FQNEAQ (reference sequence). The CDR3 region is CASSFQLGLAGAVDTQYF. For the CDR3, the DNA is TGTGCCAGCAGCTTCCAATTGGGACTAGCGGGAGCGGTAGATACGCAGTATTTT.

The chain is built from TRBV18 and TRBJ1-4, with 7 positions matching TRBD1. Germline V gene sequence: CDR1 KGHSH, CDR2 LQKENI. This CDR3 has 15 residues. Losses at the gene ends were 3 bases for V and 7 bases for J; bases not matched to a gene: 8. The CDR3 loop reads CASSPDEGAAEKLFF. CDR3 nucleotides: TGTGCCAGCTCACCCGACGAGGGGGCGGCTGAAAAACTGTTTTTT.

This clone was counted between two and nine times. V and J are TRBV19 and TRBJ2-1; D unresolved. CDR1 LNHDA and CDR2 SQIVND come from the germline V gene (reference sequence). CDR3 length equals 11 residues. The V end was cut by 2 bases, the J end by 8 bases, with 4 bases between. The CDR3 bases are TGTGCCAGTAGTATAAGCCATGAGCAGTTCTTC. It translates to CASSISHEQFF. Full variable domain (outside the CDR3, taken from reference TRBV19 and TRBJ2-1): DGGITQSPKYLFRKEGQNVTLSCEQNLNHDAMYWYRQDPGQGLRLIYYSQIVNDFQKGDIAEGYSVSREKKESFPLTVTSAQKNPTAFYLCASSISHEQFFGPGTRLTVL.

This clone was observed a few times. The chain uses TRBV30 and TRBJ1-1, with D possibly being TRBD1 (6 bases). The V and J ends lost 6 bases and 3 bases respectively, with 17 bases between them. CDR3 length: 14 amino acids. The germline V gene encodes CDR1 GTSNPN and CDR2 SVGIG (reference sequence). The DNA of the CDR3 is TGTGCCTGCGCCCCGACAGGCCCCCACACTGAAGCTTTCTTT. This codes for CACAPTGPHTEAFF.

The chain uses TRBV2 and TRBJ2-5; D gene unclear. The V gene lost 4 bases and the J gene lost 5 bases, with 5 bases spanning the gap. The CDR3 runs to 11 residues. Germline CDR1 SNHLY, CDR2 FYNNEI. The CDR3 sequence: CASSASETQYF. CDR3 nucleotide sequence: TGTGCCAGCAGTGCGTCCGAGACCCAGTACTTC.

The V call is TRBV2, the J call TRBJ1-2; 8 nucleotides align to TRBD1. This CDR3 comprises 13 residues. After removal of 5 bases from V and 5 bases from J, the junction contained 4 bases not matched to a gene. From germline, CDR1 is SNHLY and CDR2 FYNNEI. The CDR3 sequence is CASSQDRAYGYTF. DNA for the CDR3: TGTGCCAGCAGTCAGGACAGGGCATATGGCTACACCTTC.

The rearrangement joins TRBV9 to TRBJ2-1, with 10 bases identical to TRBD1. This CDR3 spans 14 amino acids. The V gene's germline CDR1 is SGDLS and CDR2 YYNGEE. The junction had 8 bases not matched to a gene; V was cut back by 7 bases and J by 7 bases. The CDR3 bases are TGTGCCAGCCGACCGGGACAGGGGTATAATGAGCAGTTCTTC. It codes for CASRPGQGYNEQFF. The variable domain in full, with the rest retrieved from reference TRBV9 and TRBJ2-1, is DSGVTQTPKHLITATGQRVTLRCSPRSGDLSVYWYQQSLDQGLQFLIQYYNGEERAKGNILERFSAQQFPDLHSELNLSSLELGDSALYFCASRPGQGYNEQFFGPGTRLTVL.

This rearrangement joins TRBV27 to TRBJ1-6, with TRBD1 identical over 8 bases. The CDR3 length is 14 residues. V lost 6 bases and J lost 7; bases outside the gene matches: 5. Germline V gene sequence: CDR1 MNHEY, CDR2 SMNVEV (reference sequence). CDR3 protein: CASRTRTGNSPLHF. The CDR3 DNA reads as TGTGCCAGCAGAACCCGGACAGGGAATTCACCCCTCCACTTT.

This chain links TRBV10-3 with TRBJ1-1; D not resolved. Germline-derived CDR1 and CDR2 are ENHRY and SYGVKD. This CDR3 is built from 14 residues. Between the trimmed V and J ends, which lost 11 bases and 1 base, there was a span of 17 bases. The CDR3 DNA sequence: TGTGCCCCCCGCGGGGAGGGAGGGAACACTGAAGCTTTCTTT. This translates into CAPRGEGGNTEAFF.

The chain carries TRBV6-1 and TRBJ1-6; maybe TRBD1 (5 bases). Trimming took off 3 bases at V and 11 bases at J, with 11 bases between the two ends. This CDR3 is built from 13 residues. Germline V CDR1 and CDR2: MNHNS, SASEGT. The CDR3 region is CASSEGPTAPLHF. The CDR3 DNA is TGTGCCAGCAGTGAGGGGCCTACGGCACCCCTCCACTTT.

The chain is built from TRBV4-1 and TRBJ1-1; the D is unclear. This CDR3 contains 14 residues. From germline, CDR1 is MGHRA and CDR2 YSYEKL. V was cut by 2 bases and J by 1 base, with 8 bases left in between. In DNA, the CDR3 is TGCGCCAGCAGCCAACCGACAAGGAACACTGAAGCTTTCTTT. It is translated as CASSQPTRNTEAFF.

By sample fraction, this clone is medium-sized. The CDR3 region is CAWSRVQGALATEAFF. For the CDR3, the DNA is TGTGCCTGGAGTAGGGTCCAGGGGGCCTTGGCCACTGAAGCTTTCTTT. The chain links TRBV30 to TRBJ1-1; 8 nucleotides line up with TRBD1. The CDR3 is 16 amino acids. The J segment lost 4 bases and the V segment lost 2 bases, leaving 12 bases of the junction unmatched. The germline CDR1 and CDR2 sequences are GTSNPN and SVGIG (reference sequence).

The chain joins TRBV30 to TRBJ2-1, with a tentative D call TRBD2 (7 bases). Trimming removed 4 bases from V and 5 bases from J, with 24 bases in between. Germline-derived CDR1 and CDR2 are GTSNPN and SVGIG (reference sequence). The length of the CDR3 is 17 residues. CDR3 sequence: CAWTIGGGPGVHNEQFF. CDR3 nucleotide sequence: TGTGCCTGGACAATTGGGGGGGGCCCAGGAGTCCACAATGAGCAGTTCTTC. Supplemented by reference TRBV30 and TRBJ2-1, the full variable domain reads SQTIHQWPATLVQPVGSPLSLECTVEGTSNPNLYWYRQAAGRGLQLLFYSVGIGQISSEVPQNLSASRPQDRQFILSSKKLLLSDSGFYLCAWTIGGGPGVHNEQFFGPGTRLTVL.

The chain has TRBV7-8 and TRBJ2-3; 13 bases are shared with TRBD2. CDR1 and CDR2 (germline): SGHVS, FQNEAQ. The CDR3 runs 17 residues. V lost 5 bases, J lost 3 bases, and 8 bases stayed unmatched. CDR3 nucleotides: TGTGCCAGCAGCCCTCGGGCGACTAGCGGGAGGACAGATACGCAGTATTTT. Translation: CASSPRATSGRTDTQYF.

This chain joins TRBV5-4 and TRBJ1-2; D is unresolved. The CDR3 spans 15 residues. Germline V gene data show CDR1 as SGHNT and CDR2 as YYREEE (reference sequence). Trimming cost V 4 bases and J 7 bases, with 20 bases left between them. CDR3 residues: CASSRGPRTLGGYTF. The CDR3 coding sequence is TGTGCCAGCAGCAGAGGGCCCAGGACTCTCGGTGGCTACACCTTC.